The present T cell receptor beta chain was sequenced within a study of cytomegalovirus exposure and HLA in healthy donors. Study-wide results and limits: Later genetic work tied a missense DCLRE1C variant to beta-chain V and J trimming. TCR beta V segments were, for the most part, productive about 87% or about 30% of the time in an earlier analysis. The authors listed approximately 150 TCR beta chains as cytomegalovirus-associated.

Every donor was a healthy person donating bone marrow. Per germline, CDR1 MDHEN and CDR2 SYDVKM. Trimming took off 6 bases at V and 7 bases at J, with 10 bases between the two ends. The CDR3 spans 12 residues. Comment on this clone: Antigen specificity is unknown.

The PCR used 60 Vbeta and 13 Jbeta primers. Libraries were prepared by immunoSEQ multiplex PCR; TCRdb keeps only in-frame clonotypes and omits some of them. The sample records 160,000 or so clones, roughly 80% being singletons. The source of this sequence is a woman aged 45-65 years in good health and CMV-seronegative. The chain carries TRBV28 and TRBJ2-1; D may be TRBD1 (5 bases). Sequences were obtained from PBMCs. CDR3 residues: CASRSNRNEQFF. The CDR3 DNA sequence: TGTGCCAGCAGGAGTAACAGGAATGAGCAGTTCTTC.